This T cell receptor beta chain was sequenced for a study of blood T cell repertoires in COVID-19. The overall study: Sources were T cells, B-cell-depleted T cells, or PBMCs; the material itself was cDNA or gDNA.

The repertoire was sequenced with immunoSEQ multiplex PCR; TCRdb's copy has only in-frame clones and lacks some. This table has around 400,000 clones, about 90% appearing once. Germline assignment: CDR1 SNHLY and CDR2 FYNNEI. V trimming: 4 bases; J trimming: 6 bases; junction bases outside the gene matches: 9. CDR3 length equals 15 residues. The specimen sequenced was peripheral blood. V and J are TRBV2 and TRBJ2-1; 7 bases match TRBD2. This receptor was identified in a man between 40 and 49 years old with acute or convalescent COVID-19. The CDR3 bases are TGTGCCAGCAGTGGAACGGGAGGCCCCTCCAATGAGCAGTTCTTC. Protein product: CASSGTGGPSNEQFF.